The next 15 T cell receptor beta chains were all read from a single sample in a study of blood T cell repertoires in COVID-19. Profiling relied on immunoSEQ multiplex PCR, and the TCRdb table lists in-frame clones only, not all of them. The sample contains hundreds of thousands of clones, under 90% of which appear only once. Sample: peripheral blood. The source of these receptors is a woman aged 25 to 39 with COVID-19, enrolled during active disease.

The chain has TRBV5-1 and TRBJ1-1, with 8 bases lining up with TRBD1. The V gene's germline CDR1 is SGHRS and CDR2 YFSETQ. After removal of 2 bases from V and 4 bases from J, the junction contained 7 bases not matched to a gene. This CDR3 spans 15 amino acids. The CDR3 nucleotides read TGCGCCAGCAGCTTAGGGCAGGGGGCCGGCACTGAAGCTTTCTTT. Encoded protein: CASSLGQGAGTEAFF.

The V call is TRBV6-5, the J call TRBJ1-2; D possibly corresponds to TRBD1 (6 bases). V was cut by 1 base and J by 6 bases, with 9 bases left in between. Germline values: CDR1 MNHEY, CDR2 SVGAGI. The CDR3 contains 13 residues. Here the CDR3 DNA reads TGTGCCAGCAGTTACTTCAGGGGAGATGGCTACACCTTC. This encodes CASSYFRGDGYTF.

CDR3 coding DNA: TGCGCCAGCAGCTCCTCGGGACAGTTTCCAGCTAACTATGGCTACACCTTC. This encodes CASSSSGQFPANYGYTF. This chain connects TRBV5-1 to TRBJ1-2; 7 bases are a match to TRBD1. After removal of 3 bases from V and 0 bases from J, the junction contained 11 bases not matched to a gene. The germline CDR1 and CDR2 sequences are SGHRS and YFSETQ. This CDR3 spans 17 amino acids.

This chain links TRBV6-5 with TRBJ1-1; D call uncertain. Germline V gene lookup returns CDR1 MNHEY and CDR2 SVGAGI. The CDR3 sequence is 11 residues long. V dropped 7 bases and J dropped 4 bases, with 7 bases sitting between them. This CDR3 is CASTGSTEAFF. The CDR3 DNA sequence: TGTGCCAGCACGGGGTCCACTGAAGCTTTCTTT.

J is TRBJ1-2 and V is TRBV30; D gene ambiguous. The CDR3 has 12 residues. CDR1 GTSNPN and CDR2 SVGIG come from the germline V gene (reference sequence). The V end lost 8 bases, the J end lost 6 bases, and 16 bases lay between the germline ends. In DNA, the CDR3 is TGTGCCCCTGGACCCGGAGGTAATGGCTACACCTTC. Its translation is CAPGPGGNGYTF. The full variable domain, completed using reference TRBV30 and TRBJ1-2, is SQTIHQWPATLVQPVGSPLSLECTVEGTSNPNLYWYRQAAGRGLQLLFYSVGIGQISSEVPQNLSASRPQDRQFILSSKKLLLSDSGFYLCAPGPGGNGYTFGSGTRLTVV.

V gene TRBV5-1 combines with J gene TRBJ2-1, with a possible D match to TRBD2 (6 bases). Trimming left V 3 bases short and J 8 bases short, with 15 bases between. Per the germline V gene, CDR1 is SGHRS and CDR2 is YFSETQ. The CDR3 is 14 residues long. The DNA for the CDR3 is TGCGCCAGCAGCTACGGCGTACTAGCCCATGAGCAGTTCTTC. Its protein is CASSYGVLAHEQFF.

This clone was counted between two and nine times. V gene TRBV19 combines with J gene TRBJ1-5; D is possibly TRBD1 (5 bases). CDR3 length: 14 residues. The germline gives CDR1 LNHDA, CDR2 SQIVND (reference sequence). The ends were cut back, 5 bases at V and 3 bases at J, with 11 bases in the middle. As DNA, the CDR3 is TGTGCCAGTAGTTTCACGGGGGTCAATCAGCCCCAGCATTTT. Translation: CASSFTGVNQPQHF.

The rearrangement uses TRBV19 and TRBJ1-1; D is perhaps TRBD1 (5 bases). This CDR3 comprises 11 residues. V lost 9 bases and J lost 5, with 10 bases in between. Germline-derived CDR1 and CDR2 are LNHDA and SQIVND (reference sequence). The CDR3 sequence: CASGGRTEAFF. DNA of the CDR3: TGTGCCAGCGGGGGTCGGACTGAAGCTTTCTTT.

This sequence joins TRBV19 and TRBJ2-1; no clear D. This CDR3 is built from 15 residues. CDR1 and CDR2 from the germline V gene are LNHDA and SQIVND (reference sequence). With 4 bases removed from V and 3 bases from J, the gap between germline ends came to 13 bases. CDR3 sequence: CASSSSAGNYNEQFF. In nucleotides, the CDR3 is TGTGCCAGTAGTAGTTCGGCAGGTAACTACAATGAGCAGTTCTTC.

The chain links TRBV6-5 to TRBJ1-2, with 7 positions matching TRBD1. The CDR3 covers 15 residues. Trimming took 5 bases from V and 3 from J; bases not matched to a gene: 9. Germline values: CDR1 MNHEY, CDR2 SVGAGI. The CDR3 protein is CASSPNLDRDYGYTF. CDR3 nucleotide sequence: TGTGCCAGCAGTCCCAATTTAGACAGGGACTATGGCTACACCTTC.

The genes are TRBV6-5 and TRBJ1-2; no clear D. V shed 0 bases and J shed 4 bases, with 9 bases lying between them. This CDR3 contains 14 residues. Germline values: CDR1 MNHEY, CDR2 SVGAGI. The CDR3 nucleotides read TGTGCCAGCAGTTACTCGAAGGAGGCCTATGGCTACACCTTC. Protein sequence: CASSYSKEAYGYTF.

This rearrangement joins TRBV27 to TRBJ2-1; perhaps TRBD2 as D (5 bases). The CDR3 is made up of 13 amino acids. Germline V gene data show CDR1 as MNHEY and CDR2 as SMNVEV (reference sequence). The V end lost 2 bases, the J end lost 6 bases, and 8 bases lay between the germline ends. CDR3 bases: TGTGCCAGCAGTTTAGCGGGTTCCAATGAGCAGTTCTTC. Its translation is CASSLAGSNEQFF.

The chain's CDR3 is CASQREWTGQNTEAFF. The CDR3 DNA is TGTGCCAGCCAAAGGGAGTGGACAGGGCAGAACACTGAAGCTTTCTTT. V is TRBV5-5 and J is TRBJ1-1, with 8 positions matching TRBD1. Per germline, CDR1 SGHKS and CDR2 YYEKEE (reference sequence). The CDR3 spans 16 residues. Trimming took 7 bases from V and 1 from J; bases not matched to a gene: 12.

The V gene is TRBV2, the J gene TRBJ2-1; D might be TRBD2 (6 bases). CDR1 and CDR2 from the germline V gene are SNHLY and FYNNEI. V gave up 3 bases and J gave up 9 bases, with 12 bases separating them. This CDR3 is built from 13 residues. This CDR3 is CASSDPTAGEQFF. The CDR3 DNA follows: TGTGCCAGCAGTGATCCGACAGCGGGTGAGCAGTTCTTC.

This chain connects TRBV7-2 to TRBJ1-2; D possibly corresponds to TRBD1 (5 bases). The CDR3 is 14 residues long. Trimming shortened V by 4 bases and J by 2 bases, and 11 bases separated the two germline ends. Germline-derived CDR1 and CDR2 are SGHTA and FQGNSA. The CDR3 nucleotides are TGTGCCAGCAGCTCCTTGGACACAAACTATGGCTACACCTTC. Amino acids: CASSSLDTNYGYTF.